Here is one TCR beta chain with its context. Other DNA sequences within the sample encode an identical CDR3. Only in-frame clones appear in the TCRdb table, and some are missing; sequencing was by immunoSEQ multiplex PCR. The table records 160,000 or so clones, about 90% of them present only once. The ends were cut back, 4 bases at V and 0 bases at J, with 10 bases in the middle. Per the germline V gene, CDR1 is SGHDN and CDR2 is FVKESK. The CDR3 extends over 14 amino acids. This entry comes from a study of control samples from healthy donors and cancer patients. The source of this sequence is a woman in her twenties or thirties in good health. The V call is TRBV14, the J call TRBJ2-7; D is perhaps TRBD1 (6 bases). Material: blood. For the CDR3, the DNA is TGTGCCAGCAGCCCACAGGGATTCTCCTACGAGCAGTACTTC. Translation gives CASSPQGFSYEQYF.